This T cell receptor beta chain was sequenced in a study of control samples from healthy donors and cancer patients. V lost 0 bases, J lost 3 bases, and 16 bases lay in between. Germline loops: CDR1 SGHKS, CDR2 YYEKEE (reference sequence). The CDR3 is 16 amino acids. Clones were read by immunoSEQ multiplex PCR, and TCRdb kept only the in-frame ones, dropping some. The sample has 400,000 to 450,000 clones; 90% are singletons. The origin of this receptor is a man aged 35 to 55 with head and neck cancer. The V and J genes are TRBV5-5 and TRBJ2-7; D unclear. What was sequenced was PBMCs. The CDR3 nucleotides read TGTGCCAGCAGCTTGGGTCCCAGTCCTCCTTTCTACGAGCAGTACTTC. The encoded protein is CASSLGPSPPFYEQYF.